This T cell receptor (beta chain) came from a study of neurological immune-mediated disorders. Study results and caveats: Multiple sclerosis patients had less TCR clonal expansion than even healthy controls, unlike HTLV-1-associated myelopathy. CDR3 amino acid sequences of expanded clones were not shared across subjects, a result suggesting private repertoires in all groups.

The cDNA was produced through 5'RACE with 10-nucleotide random UMIs. In TCRdb, the 5' RACE reads were re-called with MiXCR into one record per CDR3 protein. The sample shows about 14,000 distinct CDR3 sequences, 8% to 13% of them seen only once. This clonotype was recorded many times. Its antigen is undetermined. CDR3 length equals 14 residues. V was pared by 2 bases and J by 1 base, with 10 bases between. Germline V gene lookup returns CDR1 DFQATT and CDR2 SNEGSKA (reference sequence). Sequenced input: PBMCs. This chain connects TRBV20-1 to TRBJ2-3; D is unresolved. The source of this sequence is a woman between 40 and 55 years old in good health. Here the CDR3 reads CSARFDRGTDTQYF. The CDR3 region has the DNA TGCAGTGCTAGATTTGACCGCGGCACAGATACGCAGTATTTT.